The clone carrying this T cell receptor beta chain was counted a few times. What it recognizes is unknown. The data originate from a study of response to subunit inactivated influenza vaccine. Whole-study results and caveats: With each seasonal influenza vaccination, the authors suggested, few new T cells are recruited.

TCRdb re-analysed the RT-PCR reads in MiXCR, keeping a single row per CDR3 protein. The data show over 750,000 distinct CDR3 sequences, 21% seen once. This clonotype was sampled from a man aged 50 or older who received an inactivated influenza vaccine. Specimen: PBMCs from blood, collected approximately 5 days after vaccination.

In DNA, the CDR3 is TGTGCCACCAGTGATTCCGCTAGCGGGAGGACAGATACGCAGTATTTT. Protein sequence: CATSDSASGRTDTQYF. The V gene is TRBV24-1, the J gene TRBJ2-3; 11 bases are shared with TRBD2. There are 16 residues in the CDR3. Unmatched junction bases numbered 3, after V lost 2 bases and J lost 3 bases. Germline V lookup: CDR1 KGHDR, CDR2 SFDVKD.